These T cell receptor beta chains were read from a single sample in a study of blood T cell repertoires in COVID-19. Using immunoSEQ multiplex PCR, the repertoire was profiled, and TCRdb retains in-frame clones only, with some absent. Found here are under 250,000 clones, approximately 85% of them singletons; the top ten hold around 9.8%. The sample was PBMCs or T cells enriched from blood (not recorded which). These receptors all come from a woman between 50 and 59 years old with acute COVID-19. The CDR3 runs from the conserved cysteine through the conserved F or W. A D gene is named only where the DNA matches it firmly. The size of a clone is reported for some rows only, either as once, few or many, or as a class for expanded clones.

j_gene,v_gene,abundance,d_gene,CDR3nt,CDR3aa
TRBJ2-1,TRBV2,.,.,TGTGCCAGCAGTGGGGGGCCGGGACAACTCTACAATGAGCAGTTCTTC,CASSGGPGQLYNEQFF
TRBJ2-3,TRBV18,once,.,TGTGCCAGCTCACGGGACAAAAGCACAGATACGCAGTATTTT,CASSRDKSTDTQYF
TRBJ2-6,TRBV5-5,.,.,TGTGCCAGCAGCTTGGATCTCTCTGGGGCCAACGTCCTGACTTTC,CASSLDLSGANVLTF
TRBJ2-7,TRBV19,.,TRBD1,TGTGCCAGTAGTTTACCGGGACAGGGGATTTACGAGCAGTACTTC,CASSLPGQGIYEQYF
TRBJ1-2,TRBV30,few,.,TGTGCCTGGAGTGTTAGTTACTATGGCTACACCTTC,CAWSVSYYGYTF
TRBJ2-5,TRBV25-1,.,.,TGTGCCAGCAGCCTACCGGGGACAAAACAAGAGACCCAGTACTTC,CASSLPGTKQETQYF
TRBJ1-2,TRBV25-1,.,.,TGTGCCAGCAGTGAATTTGGTCAGGAGGGGGGCTACACCTTC,CASSEFGQEGGYTF
TRBJ1-4,TRBV2,.,.,TGTGCCAGCAAAACAGGCGCGACTAATGAAAAACTGTTTTTT,CASKTGATNEKLFF
TRBJ1-1,TRBV15,.,TRBD1,TGTGCCACCAGCAGCGGGACAGGAAGGGACACTGAAGCTTTCTTT,CATSSGTGRDTEAFF
TRBJ2-3,TRBV4-1,once,TRBD2,TGCGCCAGCAGCCCAGGGACTAGCGCCCCAGATACGCAGTATTTT,CASSPGTSAPDTQYF
TRBJ2-3,TRBV20-1,.,TRBD2,TGCAGTGCTAGTAGAGCGGGGGCTAGCACAGATACGCAGTATTTT,CSASRAGASTDTQYF
TRBJ2-7,TRBV3-1/TRBV3-2,.,TRBD2,TGTGCCAGCAGCCAGGCTTCTCCGGGAGGCGAGCAGTACTTC,CASSQASPGGEQYF
TRBJ1-4,TRBV25-1,.,.,TGTGCCAGCAGTGAAATTGGCAGGGATGAAAAACTGTTTTTT,CASSEIGRDEKLFF
TRBJ1-1,TRBV3-1/TRBV3-2,.,.,TGTGCCAGCAGCCTGAAGACAGGTAACACTGAAGCTTTCTTT,CASSLKTGNTEAFF
TRBJ1-3,TRBV30,once,.,TGTGCCTGGAGAAGTCAGGGGAGCTCTGGAAACACCATATATTTT,CAWRSQGSSGNTIYF
TRBJ1-2,TRBV7-2,.,TRBD1,TGTGCCAGCAGCTCTGGGACAGGGGGCAACTATGGCTACACCTTC,CASSSGTGGNYGYTF
TRBJ1-1,TRBV12-3/TRBV12-4,.,.,TGTGCCAGCAGGGCGAACACTGAAGCTTTCTTT,CASRANTEAFF
TRBJ1-2,TRBV7-2,.,.,TGTGCCAGCAGCTCCGGGGGGGGGCGCAACTATGGCTACACCTTC,CASSSGGGRNYGYTF
TRBJ2-5,TRBV19,.,TRBD1,TGTGCCAGTAGCAGGGGGATTTCGTACGAGACCCAGTACTTC,CASSRGISYETQYF
TRBJ2-5,TRBV12-5,.,TRBD1,TGTGCTAGTGGTTCGTGGACAGGGGGCGACGAGACCCAGTACTTC,CASGSWTGGDETQYF
TRBJ1-1,TRBV10-1,few,TRBD1,TGCGCCAGCAGTGCCGGACAGGGACGTGGCACTGAAGCTTTCTTT,CASSAGQGRGTEAFF
TRBJ2-5,TRBV18,.,.,TGTGCCAGCTCATCGGGGCGGGGCTGGGAGACCCAGTACTTC,CASSSGRGWETQYF
TRBJ2-3,TRBV11-2,.,.,TGTGCCAGCAGCTTAGCGGTCAGCACAGATACGCAGTATTTT,CASSLAVSTDTQYF
TRBJ2-1,TRBV4-1,.,TRBD2,TGCGCCAGCAGCCAATGGTGGGGGGGTCTGAATGAGCAGTTCTTC,CASSQWWGGLNEQFF
TRBJ2-7,TRBV5-1,.,TRBD1,TGCGCCAGCAGTCGGGACAGGGGGAACTCCTACGAGCAGTACTTC,CASSRDRGNSYEQYF
TRBJ1-2,TRBV6-1,.,.,TGTGCCAGCAGTGACAGGCCCCCCTATGGCTACACCTTC,CASSDRPPYGYTF
TRBJ2-5,TRBV30,.,.,TGTGCCTGGAATGCGGTTCCAGAGACCCAGTACTTC,CAWNAVPETQYF
TRBJ1-3,TRBV19,.,TRBD1,TGTGCCAGTACCGCGGACAGGTTCTCTGGAAACACCATATATTTT,CASTADRFSGNTIYF
TRBJ1-2,TRBV14,.,.,TGTGCCAGCGGGTCAGGGCTTGACTATGGCTACACCTTC,CASGSGLDYGYTF
TRBJ1-3,TRBV3-1/TRBV3-2,.,.,TGTGCCAGCAGCCAGAGGGGGGGTGCTGGAAACACCATATATTTT,CASSQRGGAGNTIYF
TRBJ2-3,TRBV7-2,.,.,TGTGCCAGCAGCTTAGCCCCCAGCGTCACTAGCACAGATACGCAGTATTTT,CASSLAPSVTSTDTQYF
TRBJ1-1,TRBV27,few,TRBD1,TGTGCCAGCAGTTTAGGCAGGGGGCAAGGAGGGAGAAGCACTGAAGCTTTCTTT,CASSLGRGQGGRSTEAFF
TRBJ1-2,TRBV2,.,.,TGTGCCAGCAGCCCACAGGATAATAACTATGGCTACACCTTC,CASSPQDNNYGYTF
TRBJ1-3,TRBV27,.,.,TGTGCCAGCAGCCAGGGGCTCTCTGGAAACACCATATATTTT,CASSQGLSGNTIYF
TRBJ2-5,TRBV5-1,.,.,TGCGCCAGCAGCTTGCGGCAGGGGGAGACCCAGTACTTC,CASSLRQGETQYF
TRBJ2-7,TRBV12-3/TRBV12-4,.,.,TGTGCCAGCAGTTTACAGGGCGAGCAGTACTTC,CASSLQGEQYF
TRBJ1-1,TRBV5-1,.,.,TGCGCCAGCAGCTTGGCGGGTGGAGGGTCAAATGGTCGAGCTTTCTTT,CASSLAGGGSNGRAFF
TRBJ1-2,TRBV5-8,.,.,TGTGCCAGCAGCCGACAGCTGAACTATGGCTACACCTTC,CASSRQLNYGYTF
TRBJ2-7,TRBV5-1,.,TRBD1,TGCGCCAGCAGCTTGGGGGACAGCATCTACGAGCAGTACTTC,CASSLGDSIYEQYF
TRBJ2-3,TRBV5-8,.,TRBD2,TGTGCCAGCAGCTCCGGGACTAGCGGGGGGGCCGGGGATACGCAGTATTTT,CASSSGTSGGAGDTQYF
TRBJ2-7,TRBV5-4,.,.,TGTGCCAGCAGCTTGCAGGGCCCCAACGAGCAGTACTTC,CASSLQGPNEQYF
TRBJ2-3,TRBV6-5,.,.,TGTGCCAGCACCCCCTCGCAGGCTAGCACAGATACGCAGTATTTT,CASTPSQASTDTQYF
TRBJ1-1,TRBV2,many,TRBD1,TGTGCCAGCAAGGAGACAGGGGTTCGGAAAGCTTTCTTT,CASKETGVRKAFF
TRBJ2-1,TRBV14,.,TRBD2,TGTGCCAGCAGCCAAGCAGCGGGGGGATACAATGAGCAGTTCTTC,CASSQAAGGYNEQFF
TRBJ1-4,TRBV6-6,.,.,TGTGCCAGCAGTTACGGGAGGGTCGGGGAAAAACTGTTTTTT,CASSYGRVGEKLFF
TRBJ2-7,TRBV12-3/TRBV12-4,.,.,TGTGCCAGCAGCCCAGGGTGGTCGGGCGAGCAGTACTTC,CASSPGWSGEQYF
TRBJ1-6,TRBV27,.,.,TGTGCCAGCAGTCCCCTGACAGCGAATTCACCCCTCCACTTT,CASSPLTANSPLHF
TRBJ1-1,TRBV4-2,.,.,TGTGCCAGCAGCCTCAAGACAGCAGGGACTGAAGCTTTCTTT,CASSLKTAGTEAFF
TRBJ2-1,TRBV5-1,.,.,TGCGCCAGCAGCTTGGAGGCGGGAATGGGGCTCAGGAACAATGAGCAGTTCTTC,CASSLEAGMGLRNNEQFF
TRBJ1-1,TRBV30,.,TRBD1,TGTGCCTGGAGTGGGATAGGGGGCTATATCTCTGAAGCTTTCTTT,CAWSGIGGYISEAFF
TRBJ1-2,TRBV3-1/TRBV3-2,few,.,TGTGCCAGCAGCCAATTTGGCGGTGGGGCAGGGGTCTTAAGTGGCTACACCTTC,CASSQFGGGAGVLSGYTF
TRBJ1-6,TRBV23-1,once,.,TGCGCCAGCAGAGGGGTTTCCTATAATTCACCCCTCCACTTT,CASRGVSYNSPLHF